This T cell receptor beta chain comes out of a study of blood T cell repertoires in COVID-19. Cohorts were determined from participant-reported clinical history. Assay used: immunoSEQ multiplex PCR; TCRdb lists only in-frame clones, some missing. The repertoire consists of about 250,000 clones, with 70% to 90% occurring once and the leading ten covering 3.5% to 4.5%. The germline V gene has CDR1 SGHDT and CDR2 YYEEEE. The CDR3 is 13 amino acids. With 4 bases removed from V and 10 bases from J, the gap between germline ends came to 12 bases. Sequenced: PBMCs or T cells enriched from blood (not recorded which). The sequence was collected from a woman under 40 who had recovered from COVID-19. This sequence joins TRBV5-6 and TRBJ1-6; D uncertain. The CDR3 region has the DNA TGTGCCAGCAGCGTGACTAGCAACTCACCCCTCCACTTT. Translating it yields CASSVTSNSPLHF. The whole variable domain, remainder taken from reference TRBV5-6 and TRBJ1-6, is DAGVTQSPTHLIKTRGQQVTLRCSPKSGHDTVSWYQQALGQGPQFIFQYYEEEERQRGNFPDRFSGHQFPNYSSELNVNALLLGDSALYLCASSVTSNSPLHFGNGTRLTVT.